This record covers a single T cell receptor beta chain. Antigen unknown. This entry comes from a study of shared clonotypes between healthy human individuals. Overall study results and limits: An effect of sequencing depth on clonotype sharing among donors was expected. Collection of samples was limited to blood; tissue repertoires likely differ.

The CDR3 has 13 amino acids. From germline, CDR1 is SGHDT and CDR2 YYEEEE. V gave up 3 bases and J gave up 7 bases, with 13 bases separating them. TCRdb's copy holds only in-frame clones and misses some; the assay was immunoSEQ multiplex PCR. This table holds about 2,500,000 clones, approximately 94% found once. This sequence originates from a man younger than 35 in good health. The specimen was naive CD4+ T cells sorted from blood. Subset indicated: CD45RA+ positively selected. The rearrangement links TRBV5-6 to TRBJ1-2, with D tentatively TRBD1 (5 bases). The CDR3 DNA sequence: TGTGCCAGCAGCTCGACAGCTCCTAGTGGCTACACCTTC. Its protein is CASSSTAPSGYTF.